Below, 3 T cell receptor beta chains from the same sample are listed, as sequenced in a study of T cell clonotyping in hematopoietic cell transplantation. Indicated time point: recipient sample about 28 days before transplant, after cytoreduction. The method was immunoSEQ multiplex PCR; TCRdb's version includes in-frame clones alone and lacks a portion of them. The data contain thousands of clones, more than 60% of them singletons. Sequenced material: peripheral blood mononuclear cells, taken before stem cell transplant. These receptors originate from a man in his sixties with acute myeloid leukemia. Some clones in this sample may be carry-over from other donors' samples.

The CDR3 sequence: CASSSDLLVDEQFF. The CDR3, as DNA: TGTGCCAGCAGCTCCGACTTACTAGTTGATGAGCAGTTCTTC. The rearrangement uses TRBV7-6 and TRBJ2-1, with D perhaps TRBD2 (5 bases). V lost 4 bases, J lost 8 bases, and 15 bases lay in between. This CDR3 comprises 14 residues. In germline, CDR1 is SGHVS, CDR2 FNYEAQ.

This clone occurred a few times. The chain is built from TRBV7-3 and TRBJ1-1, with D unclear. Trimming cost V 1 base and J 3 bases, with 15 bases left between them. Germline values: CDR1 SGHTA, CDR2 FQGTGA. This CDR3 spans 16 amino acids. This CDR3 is CASSLRPVREYTEAFF. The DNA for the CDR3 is TGTGCCAGCAGCTTAAGACCCGTCCGGGAGTACACTGAAGCTTTCTTT.

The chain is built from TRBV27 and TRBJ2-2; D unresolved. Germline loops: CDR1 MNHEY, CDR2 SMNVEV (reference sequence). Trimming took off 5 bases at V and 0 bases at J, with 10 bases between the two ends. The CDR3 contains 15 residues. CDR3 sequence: CASSLDTANTGELFF. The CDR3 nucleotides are TGTGCCAGCAGTCTTGACACTGCGAACACCGGGGAGCTGTTTTTT.